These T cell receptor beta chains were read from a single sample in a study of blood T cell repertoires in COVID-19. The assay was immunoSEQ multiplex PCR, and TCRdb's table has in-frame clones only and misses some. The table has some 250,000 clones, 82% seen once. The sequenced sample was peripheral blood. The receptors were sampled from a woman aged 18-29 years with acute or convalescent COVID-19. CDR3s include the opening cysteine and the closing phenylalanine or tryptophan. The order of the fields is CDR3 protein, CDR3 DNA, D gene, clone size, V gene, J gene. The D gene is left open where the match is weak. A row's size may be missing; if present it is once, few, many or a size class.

CASSPRTGNYEQYF	TGTGCCAGCTCACCTCGGACAGGGAACTACGAGCAGTACTTC	TRBD1	-	TRBV18	TRBJ2-7
CASTTMGGGYNEKLFF	TGTGCCAGCACCACGATGGGGGGGGGCTATAATGAAAAACTGTTTTTT	-	-	TRBV2	TRBJ1-4
CASSLRRDQETQYF	TGTGCCAGCAGCTTAAGGCGGGACCAAGAGACCCAGTACTTC	-	-	TRBV7-2	TRBJ2-5
CASSISTGGGYGYTF	TGTGCCAGCAGCATCTCTACAGGGGGCGGCTATGGCTACACCTTC	TRBD1	-	TRBV7-9	TRBJ1-2
CASSVEVAGLTGELFF	TGTGCCAGCAGCGTAGAGGTAGCGGGATTAACCGGGGAGCTGTTTTTT	TRBD2	-	TRBV9	TRBJ2-2
CASSEWGQGAGGYTF	TGTGCCAGCAGTGAATGGGGACAGGGGGCCGGTGGCTACACCTTC	TRBD1	-	TRBV2	TRBJ1-2
CAISESGQYGYTF	TGTGCCATCAGTGAGTCGGGACAGTATGGCTACACCTTC	TRBD1	-	TRBV10-3	TRBJ1-2
CASTSGWGSYEQYF	TGTGCCAGCACTAGCGGGTGGGGTTCCTACGAGCAGTACTTC	TRBD2	-	TRBV7-2	TRBJ2-7
CASSPGQKGREWLPSTDTQYF	TGTGCCAGCTCCCCCGGACAGAAAGGGCGGGAGTGGCTCCCTAGCACAGATACGCAGTATTTT	-	once	TRBV18	TRBJ2-3
CSASFRSEAFF	TGCAGTGCTAGCTTCCGGAGTGAAGCTTTCTTT	-	-	TRBV20-1	TRBJ1-1
CASSLGLGTGTNTEAFF	TGTGCCAGCAGCTTAGGTTTAGGGACAGGGACGAACACTGAAGCTTTCTTT	TRBD1	-	TRBV7-8	TRBJ1-1
CASSRPSGVLSYEQYF	TGTGCCAGCAGCAGGCCCAGCGGGGTACTCTCCTACGAGCAGTACTTC	TRBD2	-	TRBV7-8	TRBJ2-7
CASSPRDQPQHF	TGTGCCAGCAGCCCCAGGGATCAGCCCCAGCATTTT	-	-	TRBV6-6	TRBJ1-5
CASIAQRTRGTGELFF	TGTGCCAGCATAGCCCAGCGTACCCGAGGCACCGGGGAGCTGTTTTTT	-	few	TRBV27	TRBJ2-2
CASSDAQDQADTQYF	TGTGCCAGCAGCGACGCTCAAGACCAGGCAGATACGCAGTATTTT	-	-	TRBV27	TRBJ2-3
CASSLGTGGRQPQHF	TGTGCCAGCTCACTCGGGACAGGGGGACGTCAGCCCCAGCATTTT	TRBD1	-	TRBV18	TRBJ1-5
CASITTSATLGNEQFF	TGTGCCAGCATAACGACTAGCGCTACCCTTGGCAATGAGCAGTTCTTC	-	-	TRBV21-1	TRBJ2-1
CASSLERGYNEQFF	TGTGCCAGCAGCTTAGAGCGGGGCTACAATGAGCAGTTCTTC	TRBD2	-	TRBV2	TRBJ2-1
CASSIGTGPYEQYF	TGTGCCAGTAGTATCGGGACAGGGCCCTACGAGCAGTACTTC	TRBD1	-	TRBV19	TRBJ2-7
CAIGEQGANQPQHF	TGTGCCATCGGAGAACAGGGCGCCAATCAGCCCCAGCATTTT	-	-	TRBV10-3	TRBJ1-5
CASSFSGFPKPVLMNTEAFF	TGTGCCAGCAGCTTTTCAGGTTTCCCTAAGCCCGTTCTCATGAACACTGAAGCTTTCTTT	-	-	TRBV11-3	TRBJ1-1
CASSRRLAGLNTGELFF	TGTGCCAGCAGCCGGAGACTAGCGGGACTAAACACCGGGGAGCTGTTTTTT	TRBD2	-	TRBV7-2	TRBJ2-2
CASSQGTYQPQHF	TGTGCCAGCAGCCAAGGCACTTATCAGCCCCAGCATTTT	-	-	TRBV3-1/TRBV3-2	TRBJ1-5
CASSQTAGSGKNIQYF	TGCGCCAGCAGCCAAACGGCAGGGTCCGGCAAAAACATTCAGTACTTC	-	-	TRBV4-3	TRBJ2-4
CASSFVAADTQYF	TGTGCCAGCAGCTTTGTGGCGGCCGATACGCAGTATTTT	-	-	TRBV11-2	TRBJ2-3
CASSQGSISRTGAYEQYF	TGCGCCAGCAGCCAAGGTTCGATTTCTAGGACAGGCGCCTACGAGCAGTACTTC	TRBD1	few	TRBV4-1	TRBJ2-7
CASSLTLAGNYNEQFF	TGTGCCAGCAGCCTCACCCTAGCGGGGAACTACAATGAGCAGTTCTTC	TRBD2	-	TRBV4-2	TRBJ2-1